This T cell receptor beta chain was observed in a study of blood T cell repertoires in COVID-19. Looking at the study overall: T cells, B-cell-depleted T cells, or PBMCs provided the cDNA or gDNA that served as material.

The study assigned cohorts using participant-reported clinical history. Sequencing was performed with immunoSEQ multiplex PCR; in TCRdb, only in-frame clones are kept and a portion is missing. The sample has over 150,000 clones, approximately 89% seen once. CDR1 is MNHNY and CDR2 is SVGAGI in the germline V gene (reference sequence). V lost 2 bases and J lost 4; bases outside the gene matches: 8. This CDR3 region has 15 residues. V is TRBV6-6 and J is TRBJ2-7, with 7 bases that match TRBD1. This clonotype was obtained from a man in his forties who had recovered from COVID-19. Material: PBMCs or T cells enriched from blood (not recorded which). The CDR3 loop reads CASSYPSGTVYEQYF. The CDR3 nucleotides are TGTGCCAGCAGTTACCCATCCGGGACAGTGTACGAGCAGTACTTC.